This T cell receptor (beta chain) was profiled in a study of cytomegalovirus exposure and HLA in healthy donors. Germline-derived CDR1 and CDR2 are SGHRS and YFSETQ. V lost 0 bases to trimming and J lost 2 bases, with 8 bases between them. This CDR3 has 14 residues. Both 60 Vbeta primers and 13 Jbeta primers went into the PCR. Sequencing used immunoSEQ multiplex PCR; TCRdb keeps in-frame clones, though not all of them. The table includes fewer than 300,000 clones, about 80% detected once. General study points: A later analysis showed that HLA-associated TCR beta chains had undergone more clonal expansion than equally common others.

About this clone: Its antigen remains unidentified.

The chain links TRBV5-1 to TRBJ2-5; D may be TRBD1 (5 bases). Sequencing used PBMCs. This sequence was found in a girl aged 2-15 years in good health and CMV-seronegative. CDR3 sequence: CASSLAPGQETQYF. The CDR3 DNA follows: TGCGCCAGCAGCTTGGCGCCAGGGCAAGAGACCCAGTACTTC.